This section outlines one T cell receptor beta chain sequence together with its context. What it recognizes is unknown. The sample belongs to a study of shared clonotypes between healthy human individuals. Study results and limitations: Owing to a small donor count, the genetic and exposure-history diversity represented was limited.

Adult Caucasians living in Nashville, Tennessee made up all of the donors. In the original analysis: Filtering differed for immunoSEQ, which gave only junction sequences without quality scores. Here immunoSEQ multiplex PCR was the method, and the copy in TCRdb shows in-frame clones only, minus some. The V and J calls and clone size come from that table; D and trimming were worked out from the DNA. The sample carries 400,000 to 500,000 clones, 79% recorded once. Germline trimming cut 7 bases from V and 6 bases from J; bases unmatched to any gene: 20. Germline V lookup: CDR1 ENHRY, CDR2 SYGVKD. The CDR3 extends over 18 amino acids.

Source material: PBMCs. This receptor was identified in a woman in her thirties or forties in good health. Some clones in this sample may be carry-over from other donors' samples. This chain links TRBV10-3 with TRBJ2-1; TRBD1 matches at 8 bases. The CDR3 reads CAITPRAGGNGMRNEQFF. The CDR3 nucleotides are TGTGCCATCACCCCTCGTGCAGGGGGCAACGGGATGCGCAATGAGCAGTTCTTC.